This is a list of T cell receptor beta chains from one sample in a study of PD-1 blockade in classical Hodgkin lymphoma. Profiling relied on immunoSEQ multiplex PCR, and the TCRdb table lists in-frame clones only, not all of them. The sample gives under 95,000 clones, about 90% of which show up once; over 2% is in the top ten. This specimen was peripheral blood mononuclear cells (PBMCs), taken before the second cycle of nivolumab. Receptors were obtained from a human donor with classical Hodgkin lymphoma. CDR3s leave out the opening cysteine and the closing phenylalanine or tryptophan.

j_gene,v_gene,CDR3aa
TRBJ2-7,TRBV7-2,ASSLGLRDRRDYEQY
TRBJ2-2,TRBV6-1,ASSEGGGTYTGELF
TRBJ1-2,TRBV9,ASSSSGGPNYGYT
TRBJ2-3,TRBV14,ASSQWTGGSTDTQY
.,TRBV4-1,ASSQGGQASYEQY
TRBJ2-3,TRBV7-3,ASSPRGTDTQY
TRBJ1-2,TRBV4-1,ASSQGSDSLYGYT
TRBJ1-2,TRBV5-1,ASSSSTGFGYT
TRBJ2-5,TRBV18,ASSPGAGFQETQY
TRBJ2-7,TRBV13,ASSLELGESYEQY
TRBJ2-3,TRBV5-1,ASSSVSMDTQY
TRBJ2-5,TRBV19,ASSKLAGGGQETQY
TRBJ2-3,TRBV5-1,ASREVGSSTDTQY
TRBJ2-7,TRBV13,ASSLAGRGEQY
TRBJ1-1,TRBV10-3,AISEVVGLNTEAF
TRBJ1-2,TRBV4-2,ASSQETGTYGYT
TRBJ1-1,TRBV29-1,SVVVFAGNTEAF